Listed here is a single T cell receptor (beta chain). This CDR3 has 14 amino acids. Between the trimmed V and J ends, which lost 4 bases and 5 bases, there was a span of 15 bases. Germline V gives CDR1 SGHNT, CDR2 YYREEE (reference sequence). TCRdb keeps only in-frame clones here, not all; method: immunoSEQ multiplex PCR. The sample lists roughly 24,000 clones; 95% to 98% were seen once. These data belong to a study of monozygotic twins with cystic fibrosis. This TCR derives from a girl between 5 and 17 years old with cystic fibrosis. The rearrangement uses TRBV5-4 and TRBJ2-5, with D possibly being TRBD1 or TRBD2 (6 bases each). What was sequenced was blood. DNA of the CDR3: TGTGCCAGCAGCACCGGGGGCACGACCGAGACCCAGTACTTC. It translates to CASSTGGTTETQYF.